This entry concerns a single T cell receptor beta chain. The antigen remains unidentified. TCRdb redid the calling of the 5' RACE reads with MiXCR, one entry per CDR3 protein. The sample lists fewer than 500,000 distinct CDR3 sequences; around a quarter were seen once. The data belong to a study of T-cell memory formation after mild COVID-19. Broader study findings: Clones contracting day 15 to 85 were balanced CD4/CD8; later expanders leaned CD4+. Memory cells collected pre-infection included some clones that later responded, suggesting cross-reactive memory joined.

The CDR3 has 16 residues. The germline V gene encodes CDR1 SGHVS and CDR2 FQNEAQ. The trim removed 5 bases at V and 2 bases at J, leaving 9 bases unmatched. This TCR derives from an adult woman who had mild COVID-19 (a few samples of this study predate the infection). Cell type and time point are not known. The sample comprised PBMCs or a T cell subset sorted from them (not recorded which). The genes are TRBV7-8 and TRBJ1-2, with TRBD1 matching over 9 bases. In DNA form, the CDR3 reads TGTGCCAGCAGCGCGGGGGGGGGACAGGGCAACTATGGCTACACCTTC. Amino acid sequence: CASSAGGGQGNYGYTF.